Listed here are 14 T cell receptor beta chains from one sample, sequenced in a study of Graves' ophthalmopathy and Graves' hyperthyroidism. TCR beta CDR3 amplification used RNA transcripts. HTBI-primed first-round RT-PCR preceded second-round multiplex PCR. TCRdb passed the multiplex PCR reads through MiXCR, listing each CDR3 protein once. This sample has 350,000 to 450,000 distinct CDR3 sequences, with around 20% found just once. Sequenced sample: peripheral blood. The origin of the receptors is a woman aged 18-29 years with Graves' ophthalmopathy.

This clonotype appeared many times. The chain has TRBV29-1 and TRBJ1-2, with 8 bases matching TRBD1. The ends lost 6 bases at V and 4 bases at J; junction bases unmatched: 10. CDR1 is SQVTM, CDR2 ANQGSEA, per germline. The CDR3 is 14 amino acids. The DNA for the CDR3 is TGCAGCGTGGAACAGGGGGTTATGGGCTATGGCTACACCTTC. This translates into CSVEQGVMGYGYTF.

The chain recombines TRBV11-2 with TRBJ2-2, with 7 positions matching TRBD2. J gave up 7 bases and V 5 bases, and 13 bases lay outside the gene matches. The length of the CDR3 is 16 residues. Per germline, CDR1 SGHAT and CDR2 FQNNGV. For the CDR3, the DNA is TGTGCCAGCAGCCCGGGAGGCCTAGCGAGGAGCGGGGAGCTGTTTTTT. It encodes CASSPGGLARSGELFF.

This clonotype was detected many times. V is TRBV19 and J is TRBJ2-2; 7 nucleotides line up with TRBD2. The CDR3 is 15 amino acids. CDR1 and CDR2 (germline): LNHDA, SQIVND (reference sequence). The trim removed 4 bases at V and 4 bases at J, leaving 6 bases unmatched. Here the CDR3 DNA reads TGTGCCAGTAGTACGTGGGGGGGGGTCACCGGGGAGCTGTTTTTT. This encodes CASSTWGGVTGELFF. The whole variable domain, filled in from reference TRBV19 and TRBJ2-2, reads DGGITQSPKYLFRKEGQNVTLSCEQNLNHDAMYWYRQDPGQGLRLIYYSQIVNDFQKGDIAEGYSVSREKKESFPLTVTSAQKNPTAFYLCASSTWGGVTGELFFGEGSRLTVL.

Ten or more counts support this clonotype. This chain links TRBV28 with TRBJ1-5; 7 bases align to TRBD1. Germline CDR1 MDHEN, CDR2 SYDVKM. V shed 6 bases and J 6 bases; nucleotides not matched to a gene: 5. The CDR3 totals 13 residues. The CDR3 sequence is CASRETGSQPQHF. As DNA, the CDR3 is TGTGCCAGCAGAGAGACAGGGAGTCAGCCCCAGCATTTT.

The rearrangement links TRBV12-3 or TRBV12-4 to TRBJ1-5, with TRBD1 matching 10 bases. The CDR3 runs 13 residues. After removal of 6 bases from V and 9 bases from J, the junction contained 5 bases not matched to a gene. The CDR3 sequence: CASSRQGAWPQHF. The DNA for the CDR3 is TGTGCCAGCAGCCGACAGGGGGCTTGGCCCCAGCATTTT.

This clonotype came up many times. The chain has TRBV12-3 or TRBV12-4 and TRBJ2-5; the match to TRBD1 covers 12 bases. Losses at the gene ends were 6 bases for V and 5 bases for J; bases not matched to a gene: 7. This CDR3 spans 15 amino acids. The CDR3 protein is CASRTGTGGSETQYF. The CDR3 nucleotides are TGTGCCAGCAGAACCGGGACAGGGGGCTCGGAGACCCAGTACTTC.

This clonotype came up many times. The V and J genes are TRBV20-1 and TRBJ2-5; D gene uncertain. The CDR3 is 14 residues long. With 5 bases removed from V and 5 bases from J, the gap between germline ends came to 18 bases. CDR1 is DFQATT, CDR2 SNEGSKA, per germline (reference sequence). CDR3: CSALKNSPVETQYF. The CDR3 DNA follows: TGCAGTGCTCTTAAAAATAGCCCTGTGGAGACCCAGTACTTC.

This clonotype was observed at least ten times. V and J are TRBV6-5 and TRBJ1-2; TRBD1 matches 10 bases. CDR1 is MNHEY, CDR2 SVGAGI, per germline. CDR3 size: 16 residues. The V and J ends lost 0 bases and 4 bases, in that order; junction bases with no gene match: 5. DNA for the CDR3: TGTGCCAGCAGTTACTCTCGGACAGGGGGAAGCTATGGCTACACCTTC. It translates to CASSYSRTGGSYGYTF.

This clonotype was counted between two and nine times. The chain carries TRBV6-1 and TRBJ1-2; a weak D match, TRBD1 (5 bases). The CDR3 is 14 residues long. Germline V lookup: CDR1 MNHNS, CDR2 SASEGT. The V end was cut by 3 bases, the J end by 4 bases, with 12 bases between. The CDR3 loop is CASSEGRATYGYTF. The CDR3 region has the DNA TGTGCCAGCAGTGAGGGCAGGGCCACCTATGGCTACACCTTC.

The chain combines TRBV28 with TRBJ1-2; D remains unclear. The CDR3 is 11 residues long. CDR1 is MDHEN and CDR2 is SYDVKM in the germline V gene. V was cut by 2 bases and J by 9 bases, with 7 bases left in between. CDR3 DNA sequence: TGTGCCAGCAGTTTAAAGATACGCTACACCTTC. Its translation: CASSLKIRYTF.

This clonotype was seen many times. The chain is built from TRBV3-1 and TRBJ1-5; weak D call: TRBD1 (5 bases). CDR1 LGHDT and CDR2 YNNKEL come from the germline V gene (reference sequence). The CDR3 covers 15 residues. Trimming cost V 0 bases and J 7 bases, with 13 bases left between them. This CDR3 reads CASSQDGGGNQPQHF. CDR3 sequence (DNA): TGTGCCAGCAGCCAAGATGGGGGGGGGAACCAGCCCCAGCATTTT.

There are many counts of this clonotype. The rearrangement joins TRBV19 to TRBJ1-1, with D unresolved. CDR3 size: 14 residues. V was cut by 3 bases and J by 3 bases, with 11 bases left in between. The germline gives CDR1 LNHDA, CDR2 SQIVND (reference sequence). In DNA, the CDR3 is TGTGCCAGTAGTATTGTCGGGTGGGACACTGAAGCTTTCTTT. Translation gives CASSIVGWDTEAFF.

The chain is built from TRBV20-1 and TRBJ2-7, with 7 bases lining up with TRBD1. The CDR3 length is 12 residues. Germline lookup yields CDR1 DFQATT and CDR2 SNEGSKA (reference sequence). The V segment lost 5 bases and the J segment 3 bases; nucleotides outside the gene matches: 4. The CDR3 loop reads CSAPRDSYEQYF. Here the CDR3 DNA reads TGCAGTGCTCCTCGGGACAGCTACGAGCAGTACTTC.

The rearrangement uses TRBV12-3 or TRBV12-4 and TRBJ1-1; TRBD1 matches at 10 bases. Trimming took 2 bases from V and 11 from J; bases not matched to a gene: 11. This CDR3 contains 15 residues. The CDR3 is CASSLSSLGTGDAFF. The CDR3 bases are TGTGCCAGCAGTTTATCTTCCCTCGGGACAGGGGACGCTTTCTTT.